This passage covers 4 T cell receptor beta chains from one sample sequenced in a study of CD8 T cells in Susac syndrome. RNA, at about 0.45 to 1 ug, was reverse transcribed with random hexamers. MiXCR was run by TCRdb on the immunoSEQ multiplex PCR reads, yielding one entry per CDR3 protein. The top ten clones hold less than 0.65% of a sample with fewer than 80,000 distinct CDR3 sequences, 90% to 95% of them seen once. Sequenced: CD8+ T cells from PBMCs. Receptor source: a human donor with multiple sclerosis.

The V gene is TRBV7-9, the J gene TRBJ1-2, with D maybe TRBD1 (5 bases). V lost 5 bases and J lost 3, with 13 bases in between. The length of the CDR3 is 14 residues. CDR1 is SEHNR and CDR2 is FQNEAQ in the germline V gene (reference sequence). CDR3 loop: CASSTFMTDYGYTF. DNA for the CDR3: TGTGCCAGCAGCACCTTCATGACAGACTATGGCTACACCTTC. Together with reference TRBV7-9 and TRBJ1-2, the CDR3 gives the full variable domain: DTGVSQNPRHKITKRGQNVTFRCDPISEHNRLYWYRQTLGQGPEFLTYFQNEAQLEKSRLLSDRFSAERPKGSFSTLEIQRTEQGDSAMYLCASSTFMTDYGYTFGSGTRLTVV.

The CDR3 coding sequence is TGTGCCAGCAGTTTCTTAGAGGGGGGGGAGCAGTACTTC. It encodes CASSFLEGGEQYF. This chain joins TRBV27 and TRBJ2-7, with a weak D call TRBD2 (7 bases). Germline V gene sequence: CDR1 MNHEY, CDR2 SMNVEV (reference sequence). The length of the CDR3 is 13 residues. The V end lost 3 bases, the J end lost 7 bases, and 13 bases lay between the germline ends.

In its sample, this clonotype was seen a few times. The chain combines TRBV12-3 or TRBV12-4 with TRBJ2-7, with unresolved D. This CDR3 is 13 amino acids long. V lost 5 bases, J lost 0 bases, and 8 bases lay in between. The CDR3 DNA reads TGTGCCAGCAGTCCAGAAGGCTCCTACGAGCAGTACTTC. Its protein product is CASSPEGSYEQYF.

The chain uses TRBV2 and TRBJ1-5; 9 bases agree with TRBD1. The trim removed 1 base at V and 8 bases at J, leaving 3 bases unmatched. The V gene's germline CDR1 is SNHLY and CDR2 FYNNEI. The CDR3 is made up of 14 amino acids. The DNA for the CDR3 is TGTGCCAGCAGTGAAGGGGACAGGGCTGAGCCCCAGCATTTT. Translating gives CASSEGDRAEPQHF.